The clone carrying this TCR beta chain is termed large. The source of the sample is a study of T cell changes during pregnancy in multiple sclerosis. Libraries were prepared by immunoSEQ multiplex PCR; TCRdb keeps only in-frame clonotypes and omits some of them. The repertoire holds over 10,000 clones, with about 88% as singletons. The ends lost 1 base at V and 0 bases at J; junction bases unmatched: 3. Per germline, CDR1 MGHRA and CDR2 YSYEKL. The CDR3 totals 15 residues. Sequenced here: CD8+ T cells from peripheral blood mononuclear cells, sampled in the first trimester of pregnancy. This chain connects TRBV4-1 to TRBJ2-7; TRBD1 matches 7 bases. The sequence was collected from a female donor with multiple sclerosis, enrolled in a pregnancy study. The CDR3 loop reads CASSQAPGGSYEQYF. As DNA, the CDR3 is TGCGCCAGCAGCCAAGCCCCAGGGGGCTCCTACGAGCAGTACTTC.